These 10 T cell receptor beta chains share one sample of origin, sequenced in a study of shared clonotypes between healthy human individuals (dated by TCRdb to about 2020). CD8 naive samples were CD45RO-negative cells positively selected for CCR7, giving a CD45RA+CCR7+ population that excluded TemRA cells. Library preparation was by the immunoSEQ multiplex PCR assay. Here the immuneACCESS table is served through TCRdb, limited to in-frame sequences with V and J called. Missing clones are a known gap in these copies; in checked studies unresolved V genes cover under half, and the rest lacks a known reason. The sample data list more than 2 million clones, and around 95% of these were observed just once. The ten largest clones represent around 1.8% of the sample. What was sequenced was naive CD8+ T cells from PBMCs. Reading the label with the study, this specimen's cell subset or site is: CD45RA+CCR7+. The origin of the receptors is a man aged 18 to 30 in good health. Some clones in this sample may be carry-over from other donors' samples.

This chain uses TRBV4-1 with TRBJ2-3, with 9 bases matching TRBD2. Per the germline V gene, CDR1 is MGHRA and CDR2 is YSYEKL. This CDR3 region has 18 residues. After removal of 3 bases from V and 2 bases from J, the junction contained 12 bases not matched to a gene. The CDR3 nucleotides are TGCGCCAGCAGCCACCCGGAGGGAGCGGGAGGTACCACAGATACGCAGTATTTT. It yields the protein CASSHPEGAGGTTDTQYF.

This clone was counted a single time. This sequence joins TRBV28 and TRBJ2-6, with D possibly matching TRBD1 (6 bases). Germline assignment: CDR1 MDHEN and CDR2 SYDVKM. Trimming pared 6 bases from V and 4 bases from J, leaving 16 bases between. The CDR3 is made up of 16 amino acids. CDR3 nucleotides: TGTGCCAGCAGCTATCCAACAGGGATCGGGGCCAACGTCCTGACTTTC. Protein sequence: CASSYPTGIGANVLTF.

V is TRBV18 and J is TRBJ2-1, with 8 bases matching TRBD2. This CDR3 has 14 residues. In germline, CDR1 is KGHSH, CDR2 LQKENI. The V and J ends lost 2 bases and 9 bases, in that order; junction bases with no gene match: 6. CDR3 DNA sequence: TGTGCCAGCTCACCAGACCGGGAGGGTGGTGAGCAGTTCTTC. Protein: CASSPDREGGEQFF. The full variable domain, completed using reference TRBV18 and TRBJ2-1, is NAGVMQNPRHLVRRRGQEARLRCSPMKGHSHVYWYRQLPEEGLKFMVYLQKENIIDESGMPKERFSAEFPKEGPSILRIQQVVRGDSAAYFCASSPDREGGEQFFGPGTRLTVL.

The V gene is TRBV5-6, the J gene TRBJ1-2; D ambiguous. Germline assignment: CDR1 SGHDT and CDR2 YYEEEE. The V end lost 1 base, the J end lost 6 bases, and 10 bases lay between the germline ends. The CDR3 contains 13 residues. The CDR3 here is CASSLMGDNGYTF. For the CDR3, the DNA is TGTGCCAGCAGCTTGATGGGAGATAATGGCTACACCTTC. The whole variable domain, filled in from reference TRBV5-6 and TRBJ1-2, reads DAGVTQSPTHLIKTRGQQVTLRCSPKSGHDTVSWYQQALGQGPQFIFQYYEEEERQRGNFPDRFSGHQFPNYSSELNVNALLLGDSALYLCASSLMGDNGYTFGSGTRLTVV.

Remarks on this clone: Other DNA variants within this sample encode the same CDR3. The genes are TRBV6-5 and TRBJ1-1; no definite D call. CDR1 MNHEY and CDR2 SVGAGI come from the germline V gene. The CDR3 is made up of 12 amino acids. Trimming pared 2 bases from V and 6 bases from J, leaving 7 bases between. The CDR3 nucleotides read TGTGCCAGCAGTTACCGGGGTGCTGAAGCTTTCTTT. Its protein is CASSYRGAEAFF.

This chain connects TRBV28 to TRBJ2-1; the D call may be TRBD1 or TRBD2 (6 bases each). CDR3 length: 15 residues. The V and J ends lost 3 bases and 9 bases respectively, with 18 bases between them. Germline values: CDR1 MDHEN, CDR2 SYDVKM. This CDR3 reads CASSFPEGGGGEQFF. DNA for the CDR3: TGTGCCAGCAGTTTCCCGGAGGGGGGAGGAGGTGAGCAGTTCTTC.

This clone has only a few counts. V and J are TRBV7-9 and TRBJ2-2, with unresolved D. Germline values: CDR1 SEHNR, CDR2 FQNEAQ (reference sequence). V lost 11 bases to trimming and J lost 0 bases, with 10 bases between them. The CDR3 has 13 amino acids. CDR3 sequence: CARQPANTGELFF. The CDR3 DNA reads as TGTGCCCGACAACCGGCGAACACCGGGGAGCTGTTTTTT.

V is TRBV9 and J is TRBJ1-1, with D possibly being TRBD1 (5 bases). Germline-derived CDR1 and CDR2 are SGDLS and YYNGEE. Trimming shortened V by 4 bases and J by 1 base, and 26 bases separated the two germline ends. The CDR3 sequence is 19 residues long. CDR3 region: CASSPPKAGSGFTNTEAFF. The CDR3 DNA sequence: TGTGCCAGCAGCCCCCCCAAAGCGGGCTCAGGGTTCACGAACACTGAAGCTTTCTTT.

In DNA form, the CDR3 reads TGTGCCAGTAGTCGACAGAAGGGGGATGGCTACACCTTC. It encodes CASSRQKGDGYTF. The V call is TRBV19, the J call TRBJ1-2; a weak D match, TRBD1 (6 bases). CDR1 and CDR2 from the germline V gene are LNHDA and SQIVND (reference sequence). Trimming pared 5 bases from V and 6 bases from J, leaving 13 bases between. CDR3 length: 13 amino acids.

The chain has TRBV5-8 and TRBJ1-5, with 9 bases identical to TRBD1. After removal of 4 bases from V and 4 bases from J, the junction contained 6 bases not matched to a gene. Germline CDR1 reads SGHTS; CDR2 reads YDEGEE. CDR3 size: 15 residues. The CDR3 sequence is CASSLTGGWNQPQHF. In DNA, the CDR3 is TGTGCCAGCAGCCTCACAGGGGGCTGGAATCAGCCCCAGCATTTT. The full variable domain, rest sourced from reference TRBV5-8 and TRBJ1-5, is EAGVTQSPTHLIKTRGQQATLRCSPISGHTSVYWYQQALGLGLQFLLWYDEGEERNRGNFPPRFSGRQFPNYSSELNVNALELEDSALYLCASSLTGGWNQPQHFGDGTRLSIL.